The present T cell receptor (beta chain) was sequenced within a study of blood T cell repertoires in COVID-19. Whole-study context: The United States, Italy and Spain were the sources of the acute and convalescent COVID-19 samples. Sample material is recorded as cDNA or gDNA derived from T cells, B-cell-depleted T cells, or PBMCs.

In the authors' workflow: Estimates of nucleated cell counts were drawn from the amplification of reference gene primers. The repertoire was sequenced with immunoSEQ multiplex PCR; TCRdb's copy has only in-frame clones and lacks some. Clone size and V and J calls were adopted from that table, with D and trimming inferred from the DNA. The data show about 210,000 clones, around 80% seen once. Looked up from germline, CDR1 is MNHEY and CDR2 is SVGAGI. Trimming pared 5 bases from V and 4 bases from J, leaving 17 bases between. This CDR3 contains 15 residues. The sequence was collected from a man aged 50 to 59 with active or convalescent COVID-19. The chain uses TRBV6-5 and TRBJ1-2, with D uncertain. Sequencing input: peripheral blood. The CDR3, as DNA: TGTGCCAGCAGTCCGCGGGGAGGAAGGAGCTATGGCTACACCTTC. Translating gives CASSPRGGRSYGYTF.